The rows below give T cell receptor beta chains drawn from one sample of a study of T cells in tumors after PD-1 blockade. Profiled with immunoSEQ multiplex PCR; TCRdb holds only in-frame clones, not every one. Here the sample spans 4,500 to 6,500 clones, roughly two thirds being singletons. The sequences come from tumor tissue, collected before anti-PD-1 treatment. These receptors were taken from a human donor with basal cell carcinoma. The CDR3 runs from the conserved cysteine through the conserved F or W. D genes are given only for firm matches. Clone size is not always given. Where it is, it says once, few, many or a class for expanded clones.

v_call	j_call	d_call	clone_size	cdr3_nt	cdr3_aa
TRBV9	TRBJ1-1	NA	NA	TGTGCCAGCAGCTCCTCCGACGGTCAGAACACTGAAGCTTTCTTT	CASSSSDGQNTEAFF
TRBV23-1	TRBJ1-2	NA	NA	TGCGCCAGCAGTCGGCTCCAGAACTCTAACTATGGCTACACCTTC	CASSRLQNSNYGYTF
TRBV5-1	TRBJ1-1	TRBD1	NA	TGCGCCAGCAGCTTGGGGGACAGGACCATGAACACTGAAGCTTTCTTT	CASSLGDRTMNTEAFF
TRBV5-1	TRBJ1-1	NA	NA	TGCGCCAGCAGCTTTAATCAGGGAGGAGGGAACACTGAAGCTTTCTTT	CASSFNQGGGNTEAFF
TRBV12-5	TRBJ1-1	NA	NA	TGTGCTAGTGGTTCCCCTATTTTAGGGCAGAACACTGAAGCTTTCTTT	CASGSPILGQNTEAFF
TRBV6-1	TRBJ1-5	NA	NA	TGTGCCAGCAGTGAACGAGGGGGGGCGTGGCAGCCCCAGCATTTT	CASSERGGAWQPQHF
TRBV7-9	TRBJ2-1	TRBD2	NA	TGTGCCAGCAGCTTCACTAGCGGGGGCCGAACTAGCTCCTACAATGAGCAGTTCTTC	CASSFTSGGRTSSYNEQFF
TRBV3-1/TRBV3-2	TRBJ2-5	TRBD2	NA	TGTGCCAGCAGCCTCACCGCTAGCGGGGGGCCCGGGGAGACCCAGTACTTC	CASSLTASGGPGETQYF
TRBV7-6	TRBJ1-3	NA	NA	TGTGCCAGCAGCTTCGATCGGGTCCCCTCTGGAAACACCATATATTTT	CASSFDRVPSGNTIYF
TRBV27	TRBJ2-1	TRBD2	NA	TGTGCCAGCAGTTTAACCCCGGGACTAGCGACACGGGAGCAGTTCTTC	CASSLTPGLATREQFF
TRBV20-1	TRBJ2-1	NA	NA	TGCAGTGCTAGCCGGGGCAATGAGCAGTTCTTC	CSASRGNEQFF
TRBV29-1	TRBJ1-1	NA	NA	TGCAGCGTTGATGGGGTTGAAGCTTTCTTT	CSVDGVEAFF
TRBV27	TRBJ2-7	NA	NA	TGTGCCAGCAGGCCTGACAGACCCAGCTCCTACGAGCAGTACTTC	CASRPDRPSSYEQYF
TRBV5-1	TRBJ1-6	TRBD1	few	TGCGCCAGCAGGCAGGGGGATAATTCACCCCTCCACTTT	CASRQGDNSPLHF
TRBV9	TRBJ2-3	NA	NA	TGTGCCAGCAGCGTAGCTGGCATTACAGATACGCAGTATTTT	CASSVAGITDTQYF
TRBV7-9	TRBJ2-5	NA	medium-sized	TGTGCCAGCAGCTTAGGCGGACACCAAGAGACCCAGTACTTC	CASSLGGHQETQYF
TRBV9	TRBJ2-7	TRBD1	NA	TGTGCCAGCAGCGTAGAGGGACAGGGTTACGAGCAGTACTTC	CASSVEGQGYEQYF
TRBV4-1	TRBJ2-7	TRBD1	NA	TGCGCCAGCAGCCTCATACTTTCCGGGACAGGGGTTCGCGAGCAGTACTTC	CASSLILSGTGVREQYF
TRBV7-9	TRBJ2-7	TRBD1	NA	TGTGCCAGCAGCTACATTACAGGGGTAGGCGAGCAGTACTTC	CASSYITGVGEQYF
TRBV5-4	TRBJ1-3	NA	NA	TGTGCCAGCCGCCCCAGTTCTGGAAACACCATATATTTT	CASRPSSGNTIYF
TRBV7-9	TRBJ1-4	TRBD1	once	TGTGCCAGCAGCTTAGCTACAGGGGGCAGGGAAAAACTGTTTTTT	CASSLATGGREKLFF
TRBV19	TRBJ1-1	NA	NA	TGTGCCAGTAGTACCCGGACGGTTGAAGCTTTCTTT	CASSTRTVEAFF
TRBV2	TRBJ1-2	NA	NA	TGTGCCAGCAGGGGGGGGATGACGGATGGCTACACCTTC	CASRGGMTDGYTF
TRBV9	TRBJ2-3	NA	NA	TGTGCCAGCAGCGTAGGGGGCACAGATACGCAGTATTTT	CASSVGGTDTQYF
TRBV14	TRBJ2-1	NA	NA	TGTGCCAGCAGCCTTCTCATGTTGGGGTACAATGAGCAGTTCTTC	CASSLLMLGYNEQFF
TRBV4-2	TRBJ2-1	TRBD1	NA	TGTGCCAGCAGCCAAGATGGACAGGGCTACAATGAGCAGTTCTTC	CASSQDGQGYNEQFF
TRBV5-1	TRBJ1-3	NA	few	TGCGCCAGCAGCTTGACTGGGCAAGCGGGAAACACCATATATTTT	CASSLTGQAGNTIYF
TRBV6-5	TRBJ2-1	TRBD1	NA	TGTGCCAGCAAAGATACAGGGGGGCCCTACAATGAGCAGTTCTTC	CASKDTGGPYNEQFF
TRBV5-4	TRBJ2-7	NA	NA	TGTGCCAGCAGCTTGGGGCAGGGTGGGGGCGAGCAGTACTTC	CASSLGQGGGEQYF
TRBV9	TRBJ2-2	NA	once	TGTGCCAGCAGCGTAGTTGGGCAGACCGGGGAGCTGTTTTTT	CASSVVGQTGELFF
TRBV5-4	TRBJ1-1	TRBD1	NA	TGTGCCAGCAGCTCTAAGACAGGGCCTGAAGCTTTCTTT	CASSSKTGPEAFF
TRBV5-1	TRBJ1-1	NA	NA	TGCGCCAGCGGGGACGGGATGAACACTGAAGCTTTCTTT	CASGDGMNTEAFF
TRBV2	TRBJ2-3	NA	NA	TGTGCCAGCAGTGTAATAGTTGAACGGGCGCAGTATTTT	CASSVIVERAQYF
TRBV3-1/TRBV3-2	TRBJ1-2	TRBD1	few	TGTGCCAGCAGCTTACAGGGGACCTATGGCTACACCTTC	CASSLQGTYGYTF
TRBV11-1	TRBJ2-3	NA	NA	TGTGCCAGCAGCTTAGAGCCGACTCGCACAGATACGCAGTATTTT	CASSLEPTRTDTQYF
TRBV29-1	TRBJ1-1	NA	NA	TGCAGCGCTGGACAGCTGAACACTGAAGCTTTCTTT	CSAGQLNTEAFF
TRBV6-2/TRBV6-3	TRBJ1-2	NA	NA	TGTGCCAGCAGTAACACCGACAGAGGCCCAAACACCTTC	CASSNTDRGPNTF
TRBV27	TRBJ2-1	TRBD1	NA	TGTGCCAGCAGTAGCCGGGACAGGGGGCGCGATGAGCAGTTCTTC	CASSSRDRGRDEQFF
TRBV6-6	TRBJ1-2	TRBD1	NA	TGTGCCAGCAGTTACGGGACAGGGGCTTTGGGCTACACCTTC	CASSYGTGALGYTF
TRBV5-1	TRBJ1-6	NA	large	TGCGCCAGCAGCTTAAGGCCAGGGGAAGGTTCACCCCTCCACTTT	CASSLRPGEGSPLHF
TRBV2	TRBJ2-7	TRBD1	NA	TGTGCCAGCAGGGCGGCCGGGACAGGGAGCAACGAGCAGTACTTC	CASRAAGTGSNEQYF
TRBV10-2	TRBJ1-2	NA	NA	TGCGCCAGCAGAGATGGGGCGGGCGGGAACTATGGCTACACCTTC	CASRDGAGGNYGYTF
TRBV28	TRBJ2-1	NA	NA	TGTGCCAGCATGGACAGCTATACGCGGGAGCAGTTCTTC	CASMDSYTREQFF
TRBV5-6	TRBJ2-7	TRBD1	NA	TGTGCCAGCAGCCTGGACAGGGCGGTTGGGCAGTACTTC	CASSLDRAVGQYF
TRBV12-5	TRBJ2-5	NA	NA	TGTGCTAGTGCCCCGAGGACCTTCGAGGAGACCCAGTACTTC	CASAPRTFEETQYF
TRBV4-1	TRBJ2-1	TRBD1	NA	TGCGCCAGCAGCCAATCTCGGGACAGGGGCTACAATGAGCAGTTCTTC	CASSQSRDRGYNEQFF
TRBV7-9	TRBJ2-5	NA	NA	TGTGCCAGCAGCTTAGGGGCAACACAAGAGACCCAGTACTTC	CASSLGATQETQYF
TRBV18	TRBJ1-1	NA	NA	TGTGCCAGCTCAAGGGTGAGGGGCCAGGGGCAGACTGAAGCTTTCTTT	CASSRVRGQGQTEAFF
TRBV27	TRBJ2-2	TRBD1	few	TGTGCCAGCAGTTCACCGGGACAGGGGCTCTCCGGGGAGCTGTTTTTT	CASSSPGQGLSGELFF
TRBV6-5	TRBJ1-6	NA	NA	TGTGCCAGCACCCAGGGGACGAGACATAATTCACCCCTCCACTTT	CASTQGTRHNSPLHF
TRBV2	TRBJ2-2	NA	NA	TGTGCCAGCAGTGAAAAAAGGGTGAGCCCCTATACCGGGGAGCTGTTTTTT	CASSEKRVSPYTGELFF
TRBV30	TRBJ1-1	TRBD1	NA	TGTGCCTGGAGGCGGACAGGGTCTCACACTGAAGCTTTCTTT	CAWRRTGSHTEAFF
TRBV27	TRBJ2-5	NA	NA	TGTGCCAGCAGTTTCTCCCTAGCCGAGACCCAGTACTTC	CASSFSLAETQYF
TRBV11-3	TRBJ2-7	NA	NA	TGTGCCAGCAGTTTGACGGGCTACGAGCAGTACTTC	CASSLTGYEQYF
TRBV2	TRBJ1-2	TRBD1	NA	TGTGCCAGCAGTGTCACAACAGGGGCCTATGGCTACACCTTC	CASSVTTGAYGYTF
TRBV2	TRBJ2-5	NA	NA	TGTGCCAGCACTAGCACGGAGACCCAGTACTTC	CASTSTETQYF
TRBV27	TRBJ1-5	NA	NA	TGTGCCAGCAGTCTCAGGGTAGGCAATCAGCCCCAGCATTTT	CASSLRVGNQPQHF
TRBV19	TRBJ1-2	NA	few	TGTGCCAGTAGTATCCGGGACGCAACTATCTATGGCTACACCTTC	CASSIRDATIYGYTF